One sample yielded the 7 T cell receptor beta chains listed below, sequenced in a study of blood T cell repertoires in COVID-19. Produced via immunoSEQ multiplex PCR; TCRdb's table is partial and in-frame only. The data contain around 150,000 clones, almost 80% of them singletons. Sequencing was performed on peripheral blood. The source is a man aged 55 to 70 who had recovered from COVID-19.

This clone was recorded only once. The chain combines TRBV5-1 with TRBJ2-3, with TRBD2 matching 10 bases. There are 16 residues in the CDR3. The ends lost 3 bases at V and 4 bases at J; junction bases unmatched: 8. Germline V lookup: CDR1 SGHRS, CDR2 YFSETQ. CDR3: CASSSVGSGRADTQYF. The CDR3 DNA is TGCGCCAGCAGCTCGGTTGGGAGCGGGAGGGCAGATACGCAGTATTTT.

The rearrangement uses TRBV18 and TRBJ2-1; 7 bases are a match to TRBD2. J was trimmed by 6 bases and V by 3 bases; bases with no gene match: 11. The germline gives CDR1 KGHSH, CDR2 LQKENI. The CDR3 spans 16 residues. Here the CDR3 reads CASSPSAGPGGNEQFF. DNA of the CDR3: TGTGCCAGCTCACCGTCGGCGGGTCCGGGAGGCAATGAGCAGTTCTTC.

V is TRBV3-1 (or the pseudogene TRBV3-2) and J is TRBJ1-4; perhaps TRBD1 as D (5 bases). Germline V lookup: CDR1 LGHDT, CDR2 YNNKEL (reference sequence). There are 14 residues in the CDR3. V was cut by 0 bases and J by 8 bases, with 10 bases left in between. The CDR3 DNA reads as TGTGCCAGCAGCCAAGATCCAGGGAAAGAAAAACTGTTTTTT. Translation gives CASSQDPGKEKLFF.

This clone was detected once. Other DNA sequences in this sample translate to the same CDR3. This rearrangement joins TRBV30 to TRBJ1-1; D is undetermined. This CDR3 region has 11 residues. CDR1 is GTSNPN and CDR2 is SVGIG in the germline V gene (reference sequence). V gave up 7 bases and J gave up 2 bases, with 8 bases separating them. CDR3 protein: CASERNTEAFF. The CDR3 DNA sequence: TGTGCCTCGGAGCGAAACACTGAAGCTTTCTTT.

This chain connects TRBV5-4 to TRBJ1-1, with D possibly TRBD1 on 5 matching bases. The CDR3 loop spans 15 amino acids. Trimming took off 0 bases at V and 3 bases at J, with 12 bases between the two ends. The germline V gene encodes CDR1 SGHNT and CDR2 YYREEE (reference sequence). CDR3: CASSLAGGADTEAFF. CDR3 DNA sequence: TGTGCCAGCAGCTTGGCCGGCGGGGCGGACACTGAAGCTTTCTTT.

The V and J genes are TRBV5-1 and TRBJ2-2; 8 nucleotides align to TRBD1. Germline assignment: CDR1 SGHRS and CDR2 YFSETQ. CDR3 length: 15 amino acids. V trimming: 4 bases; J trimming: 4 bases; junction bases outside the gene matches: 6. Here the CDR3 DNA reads TGCGCCAGCAGCAGCCAGGGGGCCCTCACCGGGGAGCTGTTTTTT. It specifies CASSSQGALTGELFF.

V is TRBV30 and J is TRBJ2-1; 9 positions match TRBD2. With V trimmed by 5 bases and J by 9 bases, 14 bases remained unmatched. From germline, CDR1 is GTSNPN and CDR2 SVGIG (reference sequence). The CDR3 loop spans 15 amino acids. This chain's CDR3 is CAWALAGGPGFEQFF. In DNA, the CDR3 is TGTGCCTGGGCTCTCGCGGGAGGGCCGGGATTTGAGCAGTTCTTC.